This TCR beta chain was profiled in a study of blood T cells in healthy people across ages. General study points: A conclusive naive versus antigen-experienced comparison was prevented by the unsorted PBMCs. No one knew whether donors had CMV, which possibly confounded expanded clonotype changes. The fall in TCR beta diversity per million T cells was roughly linear with age.

This clonotype was detected a few times. Its antigen is not known. Investigators took around 10 milliliters of peripheral blood from every donor. The CDR3 is made up of 15 amino acids. After removal of 4 bases from V and 3 bases from J, the junction contained 6 bases not matched to a gene. Germline loops: CDR1 LGHNA, CDR2 YSLEER. Sample-barcoded 5' priming and a J-beta primer mix drove a second PCR of roughly 6 to 12 cycles. TCRdb processed the 5' RACE reads anew with MiXCR; each CDR3 protein has one entry. The sample consists of around 1,000,000 distinct CDR3 sequences, around two fifths of them appearing once.

Sequencing was performed on blood. The V call is TRBV4-3, the J call TRBJ2-1; 7 bases map to TRBD2. The source of this sequence is a man aged 18 to 30 in good health. The CDR3 spells CASSPDWGGYNEQFF. The CDR3 DNA reads as TGCGCCAGCAGCCCAGACTGGGGGGGCTACAATGAGCAGTTCTTC.